This T cell receptor beta chain emerged from a study of T cells in Graves' hyperthyroidism and ophthalmopathy. Study details: Peripheral blood collection took place at initial diagnosis, before any treatment.

Amplified TCR beta CDR3 regions derived from RNA transcripts. RT-PCR in the first round (using the HTBI primer set) targeted the TCR CDR3. TCRdb independently ran MiXCR on the multiplex PCR reads; one entry per CDR3 protein. The sample comprises approximately 630,000 distinct CDR3 sequences, roughly 15% of which are singletons, and 3.8% rests with the top ten. This CDR3 spans 13 amino acids. In germline, CDR1 is KGHSH, CDR2 LQKENI. The V and J ends lost 2 bases and 1 base respectively, with 5 bases between them. This clonotype was recorded many times. Stable Graves' hyperthyroidism denoted no ophthalmopathy progression over 18 months. Those patients with uncontrolled infection, other autoimmune disease, pregnancy or lactation were excluded. From 10 ml of fresh peripheral blood, PBMCs were isolated.

Sequencing was done on a sample of blood. This chain uses TRBV18 with TRBJ1-1; D gene unclear. This sequence was found in a woman under 40 with Graves' hyperthyroidism. CDR3 nucleotides: TGTGCCAGCTCACCATTGCCGAACACTGAAGCTTTCTTT. This sequence encodes CASSPLPNTEAFF.